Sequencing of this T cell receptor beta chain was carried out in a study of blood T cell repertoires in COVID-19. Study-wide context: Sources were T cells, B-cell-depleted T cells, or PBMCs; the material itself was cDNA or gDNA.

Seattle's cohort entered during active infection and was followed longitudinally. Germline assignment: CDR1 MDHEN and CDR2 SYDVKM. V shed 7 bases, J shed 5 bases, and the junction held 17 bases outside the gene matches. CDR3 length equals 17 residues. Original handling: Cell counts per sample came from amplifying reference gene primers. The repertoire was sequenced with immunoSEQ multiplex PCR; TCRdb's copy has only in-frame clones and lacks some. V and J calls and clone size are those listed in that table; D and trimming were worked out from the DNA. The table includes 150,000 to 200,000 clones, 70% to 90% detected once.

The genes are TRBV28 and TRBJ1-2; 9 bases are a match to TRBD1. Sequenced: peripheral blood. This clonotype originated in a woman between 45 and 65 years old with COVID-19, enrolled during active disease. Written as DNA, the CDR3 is TGTGCCAGCAAAGGGGTGGACAGGGGCCCTTTAGGGTATGGCTACACCTTC. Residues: CASKGVDRGPLGYGYTF.